This T cell receptor beta chain was recorded in a study of CD8+ T cells in alopecia areata. Extracted RNA was reverse transcribed, and the resulting cDNA served as sequencing template. Using immunoSEQ multiplex PCR, the repertoire was profiled, and TCRdb retains in-frame clones only, with some absent. Of around 210,000 clones listed, roughly 56% are singletons. PBMCs were stained for CD3, CD4 and CD8, and CD4+ and CD8+ T cells were sorted. The sample comprised CD8+ T cells sorted from blood. The source is a human donor in good health.

The CDR3 protein is CSVVAMMDGYTF. CDR3 nucleotide sequence: TGCAGCGTTGTTGCGATGATGGATGGCTACACCTTC. The chain links TRBV29-1 to TRBJ1-2; the D is unclear. Germline lookup yields CDR1 SQVTM and CDR2 ANQGSEA. This CDR3 comprises 12 residues. V was trimmed by 4 bases and J by 6 bases, leaving 12 bases between them.